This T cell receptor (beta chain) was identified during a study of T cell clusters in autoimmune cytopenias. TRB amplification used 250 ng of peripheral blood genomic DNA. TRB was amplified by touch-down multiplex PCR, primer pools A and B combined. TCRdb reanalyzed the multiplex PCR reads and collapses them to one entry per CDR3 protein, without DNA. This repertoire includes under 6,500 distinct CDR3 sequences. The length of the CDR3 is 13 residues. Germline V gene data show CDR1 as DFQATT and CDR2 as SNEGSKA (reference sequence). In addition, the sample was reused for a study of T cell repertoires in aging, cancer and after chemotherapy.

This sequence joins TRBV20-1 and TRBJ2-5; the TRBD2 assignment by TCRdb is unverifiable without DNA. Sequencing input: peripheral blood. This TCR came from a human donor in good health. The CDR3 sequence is CSAPPLARETQYF.